The 19 T cell receptor beta chains given below trace back to one sample, sequenced in a study of Graves' ophthalmopathy and Graves' hyperthyroidism. From RNA, the CDR3 regions of TCR beta chains were amplified and sequenced. In the first round, RT-PCR was carried out with HTBI primers, and a multiplex PCR formed the second round. TCRdb re-derived calls from the multiplex PCR reads in MiXCR, one entry per CDR3 protein. The data contain approximately 500,000 distinct CDR3 sequences, over 13% of them seen just once; the ten biggest clones take up 9.5% to 10%. Sequenced: blood. Receptor source: a woman in her 30s with Graves' ophthalmopathy.

Turning to this clonotype: A much larger clone sits a single nucleotide away, making a read error possible. The gene calls are TRBV29-1 and TRBJ2-5, with 8 nucleotides matching TRBD2. The CDR3 runs to 13 residues. Per the germline V gene, CDR1 is SQVTM and CDR2 is ANQGSEA. The chain's CDR3 is CSVAIAGPESQYF. CDR3 in DNA: TGCAGCGTTGCTATAGCGGGACCAGAGAGCCAGTACTTC.

This clonotype has a count of ten or more. The chain links TRBV10-3 to TRBJ2-2; D perhaps matches TRBD1 (6 bases). Germline V gene lookup returns CDR1 ENHRY and CDR2 SYGVKD. Trimming cost V 2 bases and J 8 bases, with 9 bases left between them. This CDR3 comprises 13 residues. CDR3 loop: CAISEMGAGELFF. Here the CDR3 DNA reads TGTGCCATCAGTGAGATGGGGGCAGGGGAGCTGTTTTTT.

The chain carries TRBV12-5 and TRBJ1-5; D not certain. The CDR3 totals 12 residues. Germline-derived CDR1 and CDR2 are LGHNT and FRNRAP. Trimming took 1 base from V and 11 from J, leaving 9 bases between them. CDR3 protein: CASGLDQRSQHF. The CDR3 DNA is TGTGCTAGTGGTTTGGACCAGAGGTCCCAGCATTTT.

This clonotype has ten or more counts. The CDR3 DNA sequence: TGTGCCAGCAGCTTGCAGGGGGAGGGGAACACTGAAGCTTTCTTT. Translated, it gives CASSLQGEGNTEAFF. The chain couples TRBV7-9 to TRBJ1-1; 7 bases align to TRBD1. The trim removed 3 bases at V and 1 base at J, leaving 5 bases unmatched. The CDR3 contains 15 residues. The germline gives CDR1 SEHNR, CDR2 FQNEAQ (reference sequence). Full variable domain (missing parts from reference TRBV7-9 and TRBJ1-1): DTGVSQNPRHKITKRGQNVTFRCDPISEHNRLYWYRQTLGQGPEFLTYFQNEAQLEKSRLLSDRFSAERPKGSFSTLEIQRTEQGDSAMYLCASSLQGEGNTEAFFGQGTRLTVV.

This clonotype was observed many times. The V gene is TRBV12-3 or TRBV12-4, the J gene TRBJ2-2, with TRBD1 as a possible D gene (5 bases). The CDR3 is 16 residues long. V gave up 3 bases and J gave up 4 bases, with 15 bases separating them. CDR3 nucleotide sequence: TGTGCCAGCAGTTTGGGGCCCCCTCATATCACCGGGGAGCTGTTTTTT. This sequence encodes CASSLGPPHITGELFF.

This chain joins TRBV5-1 and TRBJ2-6; 8 positions agree with TRBD2. The CDR3 is 17 amino acids. From germline, CDR1 is SGHRS and CDR2 YFSETQ. V gave up 1 base and J gave up 0 bases; unmatched junction bases: 3. CDR3 nucleotides: TGCGCCAGCAGCTTGACGGGGGGGGACTCTGGGGCCAACGTCCTGACTTTC. It is translated as CASSLTGGDSGANVLTF.

The V and J genes are TRBV12-3 or TRBV12-4 and TRBJ2-5; D remains unclear. V was cut by 5 bases and J by 5 bases, with 12 bases left in between. The CDR3 has 13 amino acids. The CDR3 DNA follows: TGTGCCAGCAGTACCCCCCCGGCGGAGACCCAGTACTTC. It codes for CASSTPPAETQYF.

V is TRBV6-2 or TRBV6-3 and J is TRBJ2-7; TRBD2 agrees at 10 bases. Germline CDR1 reads MNHEY; CDR2 reads SVGEGT. Trimming at V came to 5 bases and at J to 2 bases, leaving 18 bases not matched to a gene. The CDR3 length is 19 residues. CDR3 nucleotide sequence: TGTGCCAGCAGTCTCAACTACGAACTCGGACTAGCGGTGCCCTACGAGCAGTACTTC. This translates into CASSLNYELGLAVPYEQYF.

At least ten counts were recorded for this clonotype. The chain combines TRBV11-2 with TRBJ2-3; 9 bases map to TRBD2. Germline assignment: CDR1 SGHAT and CDR2 FQNNGV. The CDR3 totals 16 residues. J gave up 0 bases and V 5 bases, and 6 bases lay outside the gene matches. CDR3 in amino acids: CASSPWTSESTDTQYF. The CDR3 DNA sequence: TGTGCCAGCAGCCCCTGGACTAGCGAGAGCACAGATACGCAGTATTTT.

The table lists this clonotype with a few counts. The V call is TRBV30, the J call TRBJ2-5; 7 bases fit TRBD2. V shed 8 bases, J shed 4 bases, and the junction held 10 bases outside the gene matches. Looked up from germline, CDR1 is GTSNPN and CDR2 is SVGIG (reference sequence). CDR3 length: 13 residues. This CDR3 is CAQRDYQGETQYF. CDR3 bases: TGTGCCCAAAGGGACTACCAGGGAGAGACCCAGTACTTC.

This clonotype has only one observation. The rearrangement joins TRBV5-5 to TRBJ1-2; D not resolved. With 0 bases removed from V and 2 bases from J, the gap between germline ends came to 8 bases. There are 14 residues in the CDR3. Germline CDR1 SGHKS, CDR2 YYEKEE (reference sequence). CDR3 in amino acids: CASSLDEINYGYTF. The CDR3 bases are TGTGCCAGCAGCTTGGACGAAATAAACTATGGCTACACCTTC.

The chain couples TRBV30 to TRBJ1-1; 7 nucleotides align to TRBD1. Germline V lookup: CDR1 GTSNPN, CDR2 SVGIG (reference sequence). CDR3 length equals 14 residues. The J segment lost 4 bases and the V segment lost 4 bases, leaving 9 bases of the junction unmatched. CDR3 nucleotide sequence: TGTGCCTGGACCACGCAGGGGGGTGGCACTGAAGCTTTCTTT. Amino acids: CAWTTQGGGTEAFF.

This clonotype has a handful of counts. The rearrangement links TRBV20-1 to TRBJ1-5; D gene ambiguous. With 2 bases removed from V and 2 bases from J, the gap between germline ends came to 13 bases. This CDR3 has 15 amino acids. Per germline, CDR1 DFQATT and CDR2 SNEGSKA (reference sequence). As DNA, the CDR3 is TGCAGTGCTAGAATCGGCGGGTCGGGCAATCAGCCCCAGCATTTT. The encoded protein is CSARIGGSGNQPQHF.

The chain carries TRBV5-1 and TRBJ2-3, with 11 positions matching TRBD1. J was trimmed by 6 bases and V by 4 bases; bases with no gene match: 10. Germline V gives CDR1 SGHRS, CDR2 YFSETQ. The CDR3 contains 16 residues. The CDR3 loop is CASSTRTGGATDTQYF. The CDR3 DNA sequence: TGCGCCAGCAGCACCCGGACAGGGGGCGCAACGGATACGCAGTATTTT.

This clonotype was detected ten times or more. The chain employs TRBV20-1 and TRBJ2-7; 7 bases are a match to TRBD1. Germline V gene data show CDR1 as DFQATT and CDR2 as SNEGSKA (reference sequence). Trimming took 0 bases from V and 3 from J; bases not matched to a gene: 5. The CDR3 covers 14 residues. The CDR3 coding sequence is TGCAGTGCTAGAGATCAGGGACAGAGCTACGAGCAGTACTTC. Protein: CSARDQGQSYEQYF.

This clonotype was seen only a few times. The gene calls are TRBV30 and TRBJ1-2; D is perhaps TRBD1 (5 bases). Germline values: CDR1 GTSNPN, CDR2 SVGIG (reference sequence). This CDR3 has 15 amino acids. V dropped 5 bases and J dropped 4 bases, with 20 bases sitting between them. The CDR3, as DNA: TGTGCCTGGGCCGGTCAGGGAGGGACGGTCTATGGCTACACCTTC. Translated, it gives CAWAGQGGTVYGYTF.

V gene TRBV3-1 combines with J gene TRBJ1-1; 8 bases fit TRBD1. Trimming at V came to 1 base and at J to 5 bases, leaving 12 bases not matched to a gene. Looked up from germline, CDR1 is LGHDT and CDR2 is YNNKEL (reference sequence). This CDR3 spans 17 amino acids. CDR3 loop: CASSQARGTGTFTEAFF. The CDR3 coding sequence is TGTGCCAGCAGCCAAGCGAGGGGGACAGGTACATTTACTGAAGCTTTCTTT.

The V gene is TRBV6-1, the J gene TRBJ2-2; weak D call: TRBD2 (6 bases). The CDR3 has 15 amino acids. The V gene lost 6 bases and the J gene lost 1 base, with 12 bases spanning the gap. Germline CDR1 is MNHNS and CDR2 is SASEGT. CDR3 protein: CASRTPGLNTGELFF. DNA of the CDR3: TGTGCCAGCAGAACTCCGGGACTGAACACCGGGGAGCTGTTTTTT.

This clonotype came up many times. The genes are TRBV6-5 and TRBJ2-7; 7 bases map to TRBD1. CDR3 length: 15 residues. Germline lookup yields CDR1 MNHEY and CDR2 SVGAGI. J was trimmed by 1 base and V by 6 bases; bases with no gene match: 9. The CDR3 coding sequence is TGTGCCAGCAGGGGTGGACAGGCGTCTTCCTACGAGCAGTACTTC. Translation: CASRGGQASSYEQYF.